The rows below give T cell receptor beta chains drawn from one sample of a study of blood T cell repertoires in COVID-19. Only in-frame clones appear in the TCRdb table, and some are missing; sequencing was by immunoSEQ multiplex PCR. The sample yields around 280,000 clones, about 90% seen once. The sequencing input was peripheral blood. The receptors stem from a woman in her fifties or sixties who had recovered from COVID-19. The CDR3 runs from the conserved cysteine through the conserved F or W. A D gene is named only where the DNA matches it firmly. The size of a clone is reported for some rows only, either as once, few or many, or as a class for expanded clones.

>TRBJ1-2|TRBV10-1|TRBD1|NA
CASLEWGWTGRNHGYTF
TGCGCCAGCCTAGAGTGGGGGTGGACAGGGAGAAATCATGGCTACACCTTC
>TRBJ2-3|TRBV5-6|TRBD2|NA
CASSRRLAGTDTQYF
TGTGCCAGCAGCCGCCGCCTAGCGGGCACAGATACGCAGTATTTT
>TRBJ1-1|TRBV18|NA|NA
CASSRGPDTEAFF
TGTGCCAGCTCACGTGGTCCGGACACTGAAGCTTTCTTT
>TRBJ2-3|TRBV28|NA|NA
CASSPKRGQYF
TGTGCCAGCAGTCCGAAAAGGGGGCAGTATTTT
>TRBJ2-7|TRBV13|NA|once
CASSLGQSGEQYF
TGTGCCAGCAGCTTAGGCCAATCGGGCGAGCAGTACTTC
>TRBJ2-6|TRBV10-3|TRBD1|NA
CAISSPWVQGALSSGANVLTF
TGTGCCATCAGTTCCCCTTGGGTTCAGGGGGCCTTAAGCTCTGGGGCCAACGTCCTGACTTTC
>TRBJ2-5|TRBV19|TRBD2|NA
CAAQRGKGETQYF
TGTGCCGCCCAGCGGGGGAAGGGAGAGACCCAGTACTTC
>TRBJ1-6|TRBV14|TRBD1|NA
CASSQRTGSSYNSPLHF
TGTGCCAGCAGCCAGAGGACAGGGAGCTCCTATAATTCACCCCTCCACTTT
>TRBJ1-1|TRBV20-1|NA|NA
CSGNQGWEAFF
TGCAGTGGTAATCAGGGATGGGAAGCTTTCTTT
>TRBJ1-2|TRBV18|NA|NA
CASSHQGTVYGYTF
TGTGCCAGCTCACATCAGGGGACCGTCTATGGCTACACCTTC
>TRBJ2-5|TRBV7-9|NA|NA
CASSFPTVSVAQYF
TGTGCCAGCAGCTTCCCTACAGTGTCGGTGGCCCAGTACTTC
>TRBJ1-1|TRBV19|NA|NA
CASRRTVEAFF
TGTGCCAGTAGGCGTACAGTTGAAGCTTTCTTT
>TRBJ1-1|TRBV19|TRBD1|few
CASTITGGNTEAFF
TGTGCCAGTACTATTACAGGGGGCAACACTGAAGCTTTCTTT
>TRBJ2-7|TRBV2|TRBD1|NA
CASGTGTDYEQYF
TGTGCCAGCGGGACAGGGACGGACTACGAGCAGTACTTC
>TRBJ1-2|TRBV9|NA|NA
CASSPNGYGYTF
TGTGCCAGCAGCCCGAACGGCTATGGCTACACCTTC
>TRBJ2-1|TRBV7-8|NA|NA
CASSLGLATYNEQFF
TGTGCCAGCAGCTTAGGGCTAGCCACCTACAATGAGCAGTTCTTC
>TRBJ2-7|TRBV7-2|NA|NA
CASSLAGTAGYEQYF
TGTGCCAGCAGCTTAGCCGGGACTGCCGGCTACGAGCAGTACTTC
>TRBJ1-4|TRBV4-2|TRBD1|NA
CASSQGKRVDRVLSMTNEKLFF
TGTGCCAGCAGCCAAGGGAAAAGGGTGGACAGGGTTCTATCTATGACTAATGAAAAACTGTTTTTT
>TRBJ2-2|TRBV6-4|NA|NA
CASEATGEGGELFF
TGTGCCAGCGAAGCGACAGGAGAGGGCGGGGAGCTGTTTTTT
>TRBJ1-2|TRBV9|NA|NA
CASSAAMEINYGYTF
TGTGCCAGCAGCGCCGCCATGGAGATTAACTATGGCTACACCTTC
>TRBJ2-3|TRBV11-2|NA|few
CASSRTPLGRSTDTQYF
TGTGCCAGCAGCCGAACCCCACTGGGCAGATCCACAGATACGCAGTATTTT
>TRBJ1-1|TRBV28|TRBD1|few
CASSLDGTGPAFF
TGTGCCAGCAGTTTAGACGGGACAGGTCCAGCTTTCTTT
>TRBJ2-5|TRBV18|TRBD1|NA
CASSRSTGGFGETQYF
TGTGCCAGCTCACGATCGACAGGGGGGTTTGGGGAGACCCAGTACTTC
>TRBJ2-5|TRBV27|TRBD1|NA
CASSPQGIEETQYF
TGTGCCAGCAGCCCACAGGGGATAGAAGAGACCCAGTACTTC
>TRBJ2-2|TRBV27|TRBD2|NA
CASSSSGGPPGTGELFF
TGTGCCAGCAGTTCCTCGGGGGGACCTCCGGGGACCGGGGAGCTGTTTTTT
>TRBJ1-2|TRBV27|TRBD1|NA
CASSLYRGGSGYTF
TGTGCCAGCAGCTTGTACAGGGGTGGATCTGGCTACACCTTC
>TRBJ2-5|TRBV18|TRBD1|NA
CASSLRQGLEETQYF
TGTGCCAGCTCACTTCGACAGGGGTTGGAGGAGACCCAGTACTTC
>TRBJ2-6|TRBV29-1|NA|NA
CSVRTVERANVLTF
TGCAGCGTGCGGACAGTCGAACGGGCCAACGTCCTGACTTTC
>TRBJ2-7|TRBV5-6|TRBD2|NA
CASSLSGSSYEQYF
TGTGCCAGCAGCTTGAGCGGGAGCTCCTACGAGCAGTACTTC
>TRBJ1-2|TRBV28|TRBD1|NA
CASRLTGGSYGYTF
TGTGCCAGCAGGTTAACAGGGGGCAGCTATGGCTACACCTTC
>TRBJ1-4|TRBV18|NA|NA
CASSPPAGREKLFF
TGTGCCAGCTCACCACCGGCAGGCAGGGAAAAACTGTTTTTT
>TRBJ1-2|TRBV5-1|TRBD1|NA
CASSLGNRGGYGYTF
TGCGCCAGCAGCTTGGGCAACAGGGGCGGCTATGGCTACACCTTC
>TRBJ2-1|TRBV27|NA|NA
CASSLREGAYNEQFF
TGTGCCAGCAGTTTACGGGAGGGGGCTTACAATGAGCAGTTCTTC
>TRBJ2-3|TRBV6-2/TRBV6-3|TRBD2|NA
CASSLMRLAGGTDTQYF
TGTGCCAGCAGCTTAATGAGACTAGCGGGAGGCACAGATACGCAGTATTTT
>TRBJ2-3|TRBV11-2|TRBD2|NA
CASSLSSSGAGDTQYF
TGTGCCAGCAGCTTATCCTCTAGCGGGGCTGGGGATACGCAGTATTTT
>TRBJ1-3|TRBV5-1|NA|NA
CASSLAVDTRNTIYF
TGCGCCAGCAGCTTGGCGGTGGACACCCGAAACACCATATATTTT
>TRBJ1-1|TRBV14|TRBD1|NA
CASSHFRDRGPEAFF
TGTGCCAGCAGTCACTTCAGGGACAGGGGCCCTGAAGCTTTCTTT
>TRBJ2-3|TRBV5-1|TRBD2|NA
CASSNPERGSTDTQYF
TGCGCCAGCAGTAACCCCGAGCGGGGTAGCACAGATACGCAGTATTTT
>TRBJ1-6|TRBV4-1|TRBD1|NA
CASSQFGQGSNSPLHF
TGCGCCAGCAGCCAATTCGGACAGGGCAGTAATTCACCCCTCCACTTT
>TRBJ1-1|TRBV7-2|NA|NA
CASSLGGAANTEAFF
TGTGCCAGCAGCTTGGGGGGGGCGGCGAACACTGAAGCTTTCTTT
>TRBJ2-2|TRBV5-6|TRBD1|NA
CASSPLRQGHGELFF
TGTGCCAGCAGCCCCCTACGACAGGGCCATGGGGAGCTGTTTTTT
>TRBJ1-6|TRBV19|NA|NA
CASSIDPGNSPLHF
TGTGCCAGTAGTATAGATCCGGGGAACTCACCCCTCCACTTT
>TRBJ2-7|TRBV7-2|NA|NA
CASSLARAGEQYF
TGTGCCAGCAGCTTAGCCAGGGCGGGGGAGCAGTACTTC
>TRBJ2-5|TRBV5-4|TRBD2|NA
CASSLVLGTSGRETQYF
TGTGCCAGCAGCTTGGTACTGGGGACTAGCGGGAGGGAGACCCAGTACTTC
>TRBJ1-4|TRBV7-2|NA|NA
CASSLKAPGTNEKLFF
TGTGCCAGCAGCTTAAAAGCACCGGGTACTAATGAAAAACTGTTTTTT
>TRBJ2-7|TRBV11-2|TRBD1|NA
CASSLGQGFHYEQYF
TGTGCCAGCAGCTTAGGACAGGGATTTCACTACGAGCAGTACTTC
>TRBJ1-3|TRBV28|NA|NA
CASTPPGSGNTIYF
TGTGCTAGCACCCCGCCCGGCTCTGGAAACACCATATATTTT
>TRBJ1-4|TRBV3-1/TRBV3-2|NA|NA
CASSQERFREKLFF
TGTGCCAGCAGCCAGGAGCGGTTTCGGGAAAAACTGTTTTTT
>TRBJ2-3|TRBV5-1|NA|NA
CASSFGTDTQYF
TGCGCCAGCAGCTTCGGGACAGATACGCAGTATTTT
>TRBJ1-2|TRBV4-2|TRBD1|NA
CASSQESAGGFNNYGYTF
TGTGCCAGCAGCCAAGAGTCGGCAGGGGGCTTTAATAACTATGGCTACACCTTC
>TRBJ2-1|TRBV12-5|NA|NA
CASGSNYNEQFF
TGTGCTAGTGGCTCTAATTACAATGAGCAGTTCTTC
>TRBJ2-7|TRBV3-1/TRBV3-2|NA|many
CASKDRSLEQYF
TGTGCCAGCAAGGACAGATCCTTAGAGCAGTACTTC
>TRBJ2-7|TRBV4-2|TRBD1|NA
CASSQAGHRGSDEQYF
TGTGCCAGCAGCCAAGCCGGACACAGGGGAAGCGACGAGCAGTACTTC
>TRBJ1-1|TRBV4-1|TRBD1|NA
CASSHEQGRNTEAFF
TGCGCCAGCAGCCACGAACAGGGGCGGAACACTGAAGCTTTCTTT
>TRBJ2-5|TRBV7-7|NA|once
CASSLVRFETQYF
TGTGCTAGCAGCTTAGTTAGATTCGAGACCCAGTACTTC
>TRBJ2-7|TRBV30|NA|NA
CAWSWTTYEQYF
TGTGCCTGGAGCTGGACAACTTACGAGCAGTACTTC
>TRBJ1-5|TRBV19|TRBD1|NA
CASSIRQGAFNQPQHF
TGTGCCAGTAGTATACGACAGGGGGCTTTCAATCAGCCCCAGCATTTT